This T cell receptor beta chain derives from a study of blood T cell repertoires in COVID-19. Authors' methods: Amplification of reference gene primers was used by the study to estimate nucleated cell counts. Only in-frame clones appear in the TCRdb table, and some are missing; sequencing was by immunoSEQ multiplex PCR. Clone size and V and J calls were adopted from that table, with D and trimming inferred from the DNA. The sample includes over 200,000 clones, roughly 82% of them seen just once. The ends lost 10 bases at V and 6 bases at J; junction bases unmatched: 16. In germline, CDR1 is SGHKS, CDR2 YYEKEE (reference sequence). The CDR3 is 14 residues long. This clone was counted between two and nine times.

This receptor was obtained from a woman in her 40s with acute or convalescent COVID-19. The sample consisted of peripheral blood. V usage is TRBV5-5 and J usage is TRBJ2-7, with 7 bases aligning to TRBD2. The CDR3 bases are TGTGCCTCAAAAAGGGCGGGGGAAGGATCCGAGCAGTACTTC. Translation: CASKRAGEGSEQYF.